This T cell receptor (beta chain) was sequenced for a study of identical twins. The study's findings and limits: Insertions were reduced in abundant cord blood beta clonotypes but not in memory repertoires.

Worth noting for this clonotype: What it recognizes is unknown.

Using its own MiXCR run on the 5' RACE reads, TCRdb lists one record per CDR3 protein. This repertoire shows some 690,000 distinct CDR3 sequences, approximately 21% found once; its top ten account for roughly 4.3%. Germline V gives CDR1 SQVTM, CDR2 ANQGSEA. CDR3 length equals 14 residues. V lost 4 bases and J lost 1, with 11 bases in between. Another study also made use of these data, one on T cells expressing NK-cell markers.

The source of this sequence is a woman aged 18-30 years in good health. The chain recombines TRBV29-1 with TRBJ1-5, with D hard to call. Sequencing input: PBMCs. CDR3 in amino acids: CSVGSLDSNQPQHF. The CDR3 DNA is TGCAGCGTTGGTTCCTTGGACAGCAATCAGCCCCAGCATTTT.